This T cell receptor beta chain was sequenced for a study of identical twins. Study results and limitations: The study found weaker excess twin sharing in beta out-of-frame sequences. Modeled out-of-frame TCR alpha sharing in monozygotic twins fell below observed levels. Out-of-frame alpha sequences shared between twins exhibited an excess of low generation probability. Invariant MAIT and iNKT cells are populations that could partly confound zero-insertion analyses.

CDR1 DFQATT and CDR2 SNEGSKA come from the germline V gene (reference sequence). The CDR3 length is 14 residues. V trimming: 6 bases; J trimming: 2 bases; junction bases outside the gene matches: 7. Via MiXCR, TCRdb re-called the 5' RACE reads, giving one row per CDR3 protein. The sample yields 1.5 million to 2 million distinct CDR3 sequences, under 35% seen once. Worth noting for this clonotype: The antigen remains undetermined.

The specimen sequenced was cord blood. J is TRBJ1-3 and V is TRBV20-1; 7 positions agree with TRBD1. The TCR originated in a newborn girl in good health. The CDR3 loop reads CSAAQGFAGNTIYF. The CDR3 DNA is TGCAGTGCCGCACAGGGGTTTGCTGGAAACACCATATATTTT.